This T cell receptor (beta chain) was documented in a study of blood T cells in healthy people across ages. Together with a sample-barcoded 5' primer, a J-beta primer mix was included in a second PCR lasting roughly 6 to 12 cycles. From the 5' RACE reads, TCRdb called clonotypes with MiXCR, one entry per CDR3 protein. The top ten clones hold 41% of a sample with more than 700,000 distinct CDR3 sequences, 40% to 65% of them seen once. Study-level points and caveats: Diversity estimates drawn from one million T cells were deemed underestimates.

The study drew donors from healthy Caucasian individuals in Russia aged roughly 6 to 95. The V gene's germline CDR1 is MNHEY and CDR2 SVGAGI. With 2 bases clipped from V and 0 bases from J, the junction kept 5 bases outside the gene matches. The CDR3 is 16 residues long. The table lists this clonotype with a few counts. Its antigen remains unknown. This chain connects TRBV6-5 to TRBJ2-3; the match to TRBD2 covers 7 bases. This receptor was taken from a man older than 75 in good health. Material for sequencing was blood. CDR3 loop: CASSYLSGRSTDTQYF. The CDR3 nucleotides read TGTGCCAGCAGTTACCTCTCCGGGAGGAGCACAGATACGCAGTATTTT.